The clone carrying this T cell receptor beta chain was seen ten or more times. Its antigen is not identified. Expressed TCRB transcripts were sequenced because the entire RNA isolate underwent reverse transcription. Reads from naive, central memory and regulatory T cell samples averaged around 3.7 million. Some clones are missing from TCRdb's copy, which holds only in-frame ones; the method was immunoSEQ multiplex PCR. Seen here are about 360,000 clones, 10% to 15% observed once, and the top ten hold around 0.02%. The CDR3 sequence is 10 residues long. V lost 6 bases, J lost 9 bases, and 6 bases lay in between. Central memory, naive, regulatory and stem cell-like memory CD4+ cells were sorted by CD45RO/CCR7/CD25/CD127/CD95/CD27. The source of the sample is a study of beta chain features in type 1 diabetes. Study-level points and caveats: Using cDNA template may skew counts toward highly expressing activated cells. All four CD4+ subsets from Type 1 diabetes patients carried moderately but significantly shorter TCRB CDR3s.

This clonotype was obtained from a man younger than 35 in good health. Sequencing used naive CD4+ T cells from blood. The V gene is TRBV23-1, the J gene TRBJ1-3; D uncertain. Being an ORF, TRBV23-1 has a function that is uncertain. The CDR3 DNA is TGCGCCAGCAGAGGAGGCACCATATATTTT. Translated, it gives CASRGGTIYF.